This T cell receptor beta chain was recovered during a study of blood T cell repertoires in COVID-19. Study summary: Samples taken during acute and convalescent COVID-19 were collected in the United States, Italy and Spain. PBMCs, B-cell-depleted T cells, or T cells provided the cDNA or gDNA that made up the material.

The germline V and J ends were trimmed by 0 bases and 0 bases, with 10 bases remaining between them. The CDR3 sequence is 16 residues long. Germline V lookup: CDR1 SEHNR, CDR2 FQNEAQ (reference sequence). Per the original data handling: Estimation of nucleated cell counts was performed using reference gene primer amplification. Clones were sequenced by immunoSEQ multiplex PCR, and TCRdb holds only the in-frame ones, with some missing. That table gives V, J and clone size, and the DNA gave D and trimming. The table records about 260,000 clones, over 75% of them present only once. This TCR was sampled from a woman in her forties or fifties with acute or convalescent COVID-19. The chain joins TRBV7-9 to TRBJ2-3; a possible D gene is TRBD2 (6 bases). The source material was peripheral blood. CDR3 sequence (DNA): TGTGCCAGCAGCTTAGCGGGGGGTACTAGCACAGATACGCAGTATTTT. Amino acid sequence: CASSLAGGTSTDTQYF. The full variable domain, in which reference TRBV7-9 and TRBJ2-3 provide the parts outside the CDR3, is DTGVSQNPRHKITKRGQNVTFRCDPISEHNRLYWYRQTLGQGPEFLTYFQNEAQLEKSRLLSDRFSAERPKGSFSTLEIQRTEQGDSAMYLCASSLAGGTSTDTQYFGPGTRLTVL.